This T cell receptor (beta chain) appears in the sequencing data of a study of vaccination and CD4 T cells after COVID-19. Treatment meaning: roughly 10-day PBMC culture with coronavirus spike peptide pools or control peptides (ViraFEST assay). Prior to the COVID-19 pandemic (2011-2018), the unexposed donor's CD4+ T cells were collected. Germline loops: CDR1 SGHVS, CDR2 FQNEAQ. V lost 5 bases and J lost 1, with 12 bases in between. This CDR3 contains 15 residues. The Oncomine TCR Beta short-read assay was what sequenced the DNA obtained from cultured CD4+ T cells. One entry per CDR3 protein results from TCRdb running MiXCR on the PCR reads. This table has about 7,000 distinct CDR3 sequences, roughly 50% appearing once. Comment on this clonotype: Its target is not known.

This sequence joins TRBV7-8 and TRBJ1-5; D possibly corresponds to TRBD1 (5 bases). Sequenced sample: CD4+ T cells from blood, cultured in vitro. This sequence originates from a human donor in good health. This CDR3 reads CASSAPQGSNQPQHF. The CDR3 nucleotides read TGTGCCAGCAGCGCACCGCAGGGAAGCAATCAGCCCCAGCATTTT.